This T cell receptor beta chain was profiled in a study of T cells in Graves' hyperthyroidism and ophthalmopathy (dated by TCRdb to between 2018 and 2021). Regarding the study in general: Peripheral blood samples were taken at the time of initial diagnosis, prior to any treatment. To identify TCR V-J signatures that set the groups apart, the researchers used a discovery cohort of about a hundred patients, made up of 43 with Graves' ophthalmopathy and 55 to 65 with stable Graves' hyperthyroidism. Whether ophthalmopathy could be predicted prospectively was tested in an independent validation cohort made up of roughly 20 hyperthyroidism patients plus 17 patients who later progressed to ophthalmopathy. The roughly 94 discovery patients were randomly split 7:3 into training and test sets. In addition, the study compared T-cell repertoires in thyroid tissue and in blood from roughly 6 Graves' hyperthyroidism patients. Once sampling was done, hyperthyroidism patients were given methimazole at a starting dose of 30 mg daily, whereas ophthalmopathy patients were given high-dose intravenous methylprednisolone. The paper reports TCR Vbeta CDR3 sequencing of over 120 peripheral blood samples: under 45 ophthalmopathy, about 75 hyperthyroidism and some 17 progressor patients. Overall study outcomes, separate from this receptor: A model built on a 13 V-J signature distinguished ophthalmopathy from stable hyperthyroidism, reaching about 88% sensitivity and around 81% specificity in cross-validation and 80%/75% in testing. In validation, the model predicted progression to ophthalmopathy with 65% to 71% sensitivity and approximately 74% specificity, a median of approximately 6.7 months before onset. Sample size was not statistically predetermined, and investigators were not blinded to group allocation. Most expanded thyroid clonotypes (frequency above 0.001) were also found in blood, which suggests that blood repertoires may mirror thyroid immune responses.

Cut back by 5 bases and 5 bases, the V and J ends lie 18 bases apart. The CDR1 and CDR2 encoded by the germline V gene are MNHNS and SASEGT. Taken from cysteine to phenylalanine, the CDR3 has 15 residues. Solely the CDR3 DNA is kept, with 45 bases framed from the first base. In the ophthalmopathy patients, disease was moderately to severely active, with a Clinical Activity Score of 3 or more, a NOSPECS grade of 4 or more, and a duration of less than 3 months. The study excluded patients with uncontrolled infections, other autoimmune diseases, pregnancy or lactation. Diagnoses were based on clinical symptoms, serum thyroxine and TRAb, thyroid ultrasound and orbital computed tomography. PBMCs were separated from roughly 10 ml of fresh peripheral blood using Ficoll-Paque density gradient centrifugation. Total RNA was extracted using Trizol reagent, and RNA quality was assessed on an Agilent 2100 Bioanalyzer.

This clonotype was seen ten or more times. The specificity of this receptor is unknown. One base away there is no much larger clone; base qualities are not given. The TCR beta CDR3 regions were amplified from RNA transcripts. For the first round of RT-PCR on the TCR CDR3, the HTBI primer set was used together with the Qiagen OneStep RT-PCR kit. Libraries were constructed in a second round of multiplex PCR, after which size selection and purification were performed. Sequencing of the libraries was done on an Illumina HiSeq2000 using paired-end 100 bp reads. The original pipeline was this. SOAPnuke was used to process the raw data, with reads discarded if the reads contained adapters or uncalled bases, had a mean Phred below 15, or lacked an exact constant-primer or identifier match. COPE v1.2.5 was used to merge the high-quality paired reads, and each unique nucleotide sequence was defined as a clonotype. MiTCR v1.1 was used to align the clonotypes against IMGT TRBV, TRBD and TRBJ reference segments. The analysis included only V-J combinations with a frequency above 0.0001, which together covered roughly 99% of the repertoires. The TCS score was defined as F50 (clonal expansion) divided by E x V (chaos), with BLOSUM62-based TCRdist calculated between CDR3 peptides within each V-J. Welch's t-statistics and random forest reduced some 510 V-J features to about 12, which were used in a naive Bayes classifier (R e1071). The public reads were run again by TCRdb, first through fastp at Q25 and then through MiXCR, and only productive beta chains were kept. Every CDR3 protein is listed once, alongside the most common genes and DNA of its rows. TCRdb, not the authors, supplied the V and J calls. The sample table contains 240,000 or so distinct CDR3 sequences; only one count was recorded for around 17% of them. Jointly, the top ten make up 28% of the sample.

This clonotype was obtained from a woman between 18 and 29 years old with Graves' ophthalmopathy. Material for sequencing was blood. Recombination connected TRBV6-1 to TRBJ1-1; the D segment could be TRBD1, given 6 matching bases. Here is the DNA: TGTGCCAGCAGTTCCCCCAGGGGAGACTATACTGAAGCTTTCTTT. The resulting protein is CASSSPRGDYTEAFF.